The 3 T cell receptor beta chains listed next were all sequenced from one sample in a study of T cells in tuberculosis (dated by TCRdb to the late 2010s). The protocol used for the library was the immunoSEQ multiplex PCR assay. TCRdb holds this immuneACCESS table with in-frame rearrangements only. Some clones are missing; in checked studies, unresolved V genes explain under half, and the rest has no known cause. Within this sample are about 88,000 clones, with roughly 93% of them counted one time only. 1.5% to 2% of the sample is held by the ten biggest clonotypes. PBMC were thawed, rested overnight, stained with GMM-loaded CD1B tetramer, a Live/Dead dye and anti-CD3, and then sorted on a FACS Aria II. C32 glucose monomycolate purified from Rhodococcus equi was loaded onto CD1B tetramers. Specimen: CD1b-GMM tetramer-negative cells sorted from PBMCs. What the cell subset or site label conveys for this sample: T cells not binding CD1B-GMM tetramer, sorted from same donor. These receptors were obtained from an adult woman with latent tuberculosis.

The chain employs TRBV7-2 and TRBJ2-3; D is uncertain. Trimming cost V 4 bases and J 2 bases, with 10 bases left between them. Germline values: CDR1 SGHTA, CDR2 FQGNSA. The CDR3 has 14 amino acids. The DNA of the CDR3 is TGTGCCAGCAGCTCGCGGCCCTCCACAGATACGCAGTATTTT. Translation gives CASSSRPSTDTQYF.

J is TRBJ1-2 and V is TRBV6-6; D possibly corresponds to TRBD1 (6 bases). This CDR3 comprises 15 residues. CDR1 is MNHNY, CDR2 SVGAGI, per germline (reference sequence). Trimming took 6 bases from V and 2 from J, leaving 16 bases between them. Written as DNA, the CDR3 is TGTGCCAGCAGCCGATCCGTGGACAGAAACTATGGCTACACCTTC. Its translation: CASSRSVDRNYGYTF.

V is TRBV9 and J is TRBJ2-1; 9 nucleotides match TRBD1. The CDR3 has 19 amino acids. The J segment lost 7 bases and the V segment lost 0 bases, leaving 17 bases of the junction unmatched. Germline V gene sequence: CDR1 SGDLS, CDR2 YYNGEE. In nucleotides, the CDR3 is TGTGCCAGCAGCGTAGATGGGGGGGCGGACAGGGGAGCCAGGAATGAGCAGTTCTTC. Protein product: CASSVDGGADRGARNEQFF.